This T cell receptor (beta chain) was observed in a study of OX40 agonist ivuxolimab in advanced cancers. Looking at the study overall: Across the patients, intravenous ivuxolimab was delivered every 2 weeks at 0.01 to 10 mg/kg. Hepatocellular carcinoma, melanoma, renal cell or head and neck cancer affected the dose-escalation patients.

Generated by immunoSEQ multiplex PCR, the TCRdb table keeps only in-frame clones and is missing some. The repertoire holds some 50,000 clones, with less than 85% as singletons. Comment on this clone: Its target is unknown.

CDR1 is SEHNR and CDR2 is FQNEAQ in the germline V gene (reference sequence). CDR3 length: 14 residues. V lost 3 bases and J lost 3, with 11 bases in between. Findings of the study overall: Averaged across samples, CD8+ T cells carried more expanded clones than CD4+ did. The expanded peripheral T cells' antigen specificity was not determined.

The V gene is TRBV7-9, the J gene TRBJ1-1; no definite D call. This TCR derives from an adult with an advanced solid tumor such as melanoma, head and neck, liver or kidney cancer. Sequenced material: CD4+ or CD8+ T cells sorted from blood, taken in a trial of the OX40 agonist ivuxolimab. The CDR3 here is CASSFYSGDTEAFF. DNA of the CDR3: TGTGCCAGCAGCTTCTACAGCGGGGACACTGAAGCTTTCTTT.